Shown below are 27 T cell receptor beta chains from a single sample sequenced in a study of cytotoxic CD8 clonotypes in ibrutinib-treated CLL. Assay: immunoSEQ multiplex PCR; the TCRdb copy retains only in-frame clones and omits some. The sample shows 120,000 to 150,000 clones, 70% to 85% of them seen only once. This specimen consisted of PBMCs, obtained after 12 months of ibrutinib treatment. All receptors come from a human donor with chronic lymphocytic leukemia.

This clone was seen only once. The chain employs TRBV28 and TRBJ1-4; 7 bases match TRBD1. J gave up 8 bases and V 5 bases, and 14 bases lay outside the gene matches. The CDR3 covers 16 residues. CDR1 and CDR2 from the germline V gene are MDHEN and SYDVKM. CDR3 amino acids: CASSSTGAIGGEKLFF. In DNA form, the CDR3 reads TGTGCCAGCAGTAGTACAGGGGCGATTGGGGGCGAAAAACTGTTTTTT. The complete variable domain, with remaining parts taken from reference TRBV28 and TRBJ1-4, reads DVKVTQSSRYLVKRTGEKVFLECVQDMDHENMFWYRQDPGLGLRLIYFSYDVKMKEKGDIPEGYSVSREKKERFSLILESASTNQTSMYLCASSSTGAIGGEKLFFGSGTQLSVL.

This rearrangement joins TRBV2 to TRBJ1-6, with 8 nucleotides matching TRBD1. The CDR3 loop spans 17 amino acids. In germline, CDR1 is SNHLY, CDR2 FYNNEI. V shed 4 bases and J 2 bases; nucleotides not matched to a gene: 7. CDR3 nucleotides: TGTGCCAGCAGTGTTCGACAGGGGAGCACCTATAATTCACCCCTCCACTTT. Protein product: CASSVRQGSTYNSPLHF.

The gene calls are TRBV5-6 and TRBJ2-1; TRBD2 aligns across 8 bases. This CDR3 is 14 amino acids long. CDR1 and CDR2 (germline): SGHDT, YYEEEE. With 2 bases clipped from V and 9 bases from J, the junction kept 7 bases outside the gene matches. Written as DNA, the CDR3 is TGTGCCAGCAGCTTCCGGGGTGCGGGGGGTGAGCAGTTCTTC. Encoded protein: CASSFRGAGGEQFF.

The CDR3 here is CATPGAGNEKLFF. CDR3 nucleotides: TGTGCCACCCCGGGGGCCGGTAATGAAAAACTGTTTTTT. V gene TRBV2 combines with J gene TRBJ1-4, with D perhaps matching TRBD1 (6 bases). The CDR3 is 13 amino acids. The germline V gene has CDR1 SNHLY and CDR2 FYNNEI. V was clipped by 10 bases and J by 4 bases, with 13 bases between them.

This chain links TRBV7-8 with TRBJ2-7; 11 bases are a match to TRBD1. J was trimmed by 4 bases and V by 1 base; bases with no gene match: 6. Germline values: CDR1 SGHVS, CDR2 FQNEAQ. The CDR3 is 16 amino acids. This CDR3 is CASSLGLGQGGYEQYF. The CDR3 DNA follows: TGTGCCAGCAGCTTAGGCCTGGGACAGGGGGGTTACGAGCAGTACTTC.

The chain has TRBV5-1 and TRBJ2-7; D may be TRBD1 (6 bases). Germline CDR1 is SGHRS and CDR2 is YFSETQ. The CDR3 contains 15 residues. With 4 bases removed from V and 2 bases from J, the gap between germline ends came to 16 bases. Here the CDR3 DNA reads TGCGCCAGCAGCGCAGGGGACGGCAGGGCCTACGAGCAGTACTTC. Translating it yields CASSAGDGRAYEQYF.

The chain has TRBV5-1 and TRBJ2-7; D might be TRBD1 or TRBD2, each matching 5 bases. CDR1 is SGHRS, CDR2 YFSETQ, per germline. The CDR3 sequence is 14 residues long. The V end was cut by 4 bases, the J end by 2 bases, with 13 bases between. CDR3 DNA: TGCGCCAGCAGCCTGGGGGTACAAACCTACGAGCAGTACTTC. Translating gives CASSLGVQTYEQYF.

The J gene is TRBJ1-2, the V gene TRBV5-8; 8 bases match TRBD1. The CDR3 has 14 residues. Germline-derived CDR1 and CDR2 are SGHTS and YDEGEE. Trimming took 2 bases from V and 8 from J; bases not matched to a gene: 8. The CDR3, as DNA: TGTGCCAGCAGCTTTGCGGACAGGGTAAAAGGCTACACCTTC. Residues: CASSFADRVKGYTF.

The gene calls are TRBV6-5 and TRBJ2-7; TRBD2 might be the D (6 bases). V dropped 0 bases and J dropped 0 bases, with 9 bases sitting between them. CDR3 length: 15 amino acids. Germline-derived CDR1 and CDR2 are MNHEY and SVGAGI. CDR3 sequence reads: CASSYSGGSSYEQYF. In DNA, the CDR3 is TGTGCCAGCAGTTACTCGGGGGGAAGCTCCTACGAGCAGTACTTC.

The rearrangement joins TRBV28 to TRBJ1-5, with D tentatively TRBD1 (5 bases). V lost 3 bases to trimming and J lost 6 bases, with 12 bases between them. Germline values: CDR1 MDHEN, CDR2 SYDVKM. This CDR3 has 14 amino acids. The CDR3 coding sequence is TGTGCCAGCAGTTTCGGTCAGGGAGGTCAGCCCCAGCATTTT. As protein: CASSFGQGGQPQHF.

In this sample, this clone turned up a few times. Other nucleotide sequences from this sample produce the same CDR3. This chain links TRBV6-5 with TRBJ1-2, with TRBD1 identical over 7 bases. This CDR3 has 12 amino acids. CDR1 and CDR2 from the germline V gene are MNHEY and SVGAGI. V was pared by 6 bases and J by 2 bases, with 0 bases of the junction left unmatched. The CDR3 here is CASRTGNYGYTF. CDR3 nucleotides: TGTGCCAGCAGGACAGGGAACTATGGCTACACCTTC.

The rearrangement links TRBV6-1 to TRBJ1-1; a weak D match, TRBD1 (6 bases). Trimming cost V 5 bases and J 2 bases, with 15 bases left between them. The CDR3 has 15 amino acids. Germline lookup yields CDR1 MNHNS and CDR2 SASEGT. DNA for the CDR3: TGTGCCAGCAGTCAAACCGGGACACTCAACACTGAAGCTTTCTTT. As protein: CASSQTGTLNTEAFF.

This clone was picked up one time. CDR3 loop: CASSVDRTSGRGTIQETQYF. CDR3 sequence (DNA): TGTGCCAGCAGCGTAGATCGTACTAGCGGGAGGGGTACAATCCAAGAGACCCAGTACTTC. The chain couples TRBV9 to TRBJ2-5; the match to TRBD2 covers 13 bases. V lost 0 bases and J lost 1; bases outside the gene matches: 12. CDR3 length equals 20 residues. The germline V gene has CDR1 SGDLS and CDR2 YYNGEE.

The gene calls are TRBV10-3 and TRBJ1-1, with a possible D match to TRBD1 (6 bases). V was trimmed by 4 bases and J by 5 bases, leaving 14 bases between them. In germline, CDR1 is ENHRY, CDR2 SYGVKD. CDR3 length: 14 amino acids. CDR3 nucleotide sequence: TGTGCCATCAGTGCCAGGGGAGGAGGGACTGAAGCTTTCTTT. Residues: CAISARGGGTEAFF.

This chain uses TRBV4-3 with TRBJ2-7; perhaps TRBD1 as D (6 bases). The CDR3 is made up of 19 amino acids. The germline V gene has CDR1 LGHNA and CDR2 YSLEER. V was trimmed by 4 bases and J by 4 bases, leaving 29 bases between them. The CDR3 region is CASSRIVSTQKQGRYEQYF. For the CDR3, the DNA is TGCGCCAGCAGCCGAATCGTAAGCACCCAGAAACAGGGTAGGTACGAGCAGTACTTC.

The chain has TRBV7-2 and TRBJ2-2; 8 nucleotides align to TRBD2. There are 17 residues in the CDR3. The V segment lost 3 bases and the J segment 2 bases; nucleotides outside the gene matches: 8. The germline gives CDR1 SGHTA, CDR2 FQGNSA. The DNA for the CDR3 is TGTGCCAGCAGCTTCGCCGCGGGGGGCGTAAACACCGGGGAGCTGTTTTTT. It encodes CASSFAAGGVNTGELFF. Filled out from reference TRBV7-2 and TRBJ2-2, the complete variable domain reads GAGVSQSPSNKVTEKGKDVELRCDPISGHTALYWYRQSLGQGLEFLIYFQGNSAPDKSGLPSDRFSAERTGGSVSTLTIQRTQQEDSAVYLCASSFAAGGVNTGELFFGEGSRLTVL.

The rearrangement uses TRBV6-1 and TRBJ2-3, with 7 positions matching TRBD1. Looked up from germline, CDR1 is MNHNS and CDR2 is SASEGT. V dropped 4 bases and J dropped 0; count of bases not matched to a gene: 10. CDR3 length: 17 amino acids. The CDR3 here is CASSGKRQGPSTDTQYF. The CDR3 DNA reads TGTGCCAGCAGTGGAAAAAGACAGGGTCCCAGCACAGATACGCAGTATTTT.

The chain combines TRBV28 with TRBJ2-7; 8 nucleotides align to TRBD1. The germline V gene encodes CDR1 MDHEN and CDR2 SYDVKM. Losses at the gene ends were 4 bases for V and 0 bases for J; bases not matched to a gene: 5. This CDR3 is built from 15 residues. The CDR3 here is CASSSGGTSSYEQYF. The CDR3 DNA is TGTGCCAGCAGTTCAGGGGGCACGAGCTCCTACGAGCAGTACTTC.

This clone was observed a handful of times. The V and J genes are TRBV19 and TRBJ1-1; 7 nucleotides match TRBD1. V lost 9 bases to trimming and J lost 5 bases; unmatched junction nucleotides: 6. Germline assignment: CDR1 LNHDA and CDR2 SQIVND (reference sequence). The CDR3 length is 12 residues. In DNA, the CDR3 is TGTGCCAGCCGAATACAGGGGACTGAAGCTTTCTTT. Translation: CASRIQGTEAFF.

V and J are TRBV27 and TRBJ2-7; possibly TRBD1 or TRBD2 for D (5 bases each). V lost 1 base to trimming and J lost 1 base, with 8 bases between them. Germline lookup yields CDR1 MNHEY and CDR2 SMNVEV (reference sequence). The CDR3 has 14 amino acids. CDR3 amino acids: CASSLWGPSYEQYF. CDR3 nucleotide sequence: TGTGCCAGCAGTTTATGGGGACCATCCTACGAGCAGTACTTC.

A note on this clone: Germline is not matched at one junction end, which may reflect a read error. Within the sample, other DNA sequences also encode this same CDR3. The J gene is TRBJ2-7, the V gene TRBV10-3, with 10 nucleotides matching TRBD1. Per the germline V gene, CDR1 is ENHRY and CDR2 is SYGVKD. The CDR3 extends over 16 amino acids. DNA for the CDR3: TGCGCCATCAGGGCGACAGGGGGCGCTTTATCTGTTGAGCAGTACTTC. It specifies CAIRATGGALSVEQYF.

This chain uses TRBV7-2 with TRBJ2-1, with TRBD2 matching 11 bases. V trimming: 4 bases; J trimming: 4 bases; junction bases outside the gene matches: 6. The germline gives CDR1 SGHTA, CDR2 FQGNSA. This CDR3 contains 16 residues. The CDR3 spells CASSSGGTSGYNEQFF. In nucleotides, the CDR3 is TGTGCCAGCAGCTCCGGGGGGACTAGCGGATACAATGAGCAGTTCTTC.

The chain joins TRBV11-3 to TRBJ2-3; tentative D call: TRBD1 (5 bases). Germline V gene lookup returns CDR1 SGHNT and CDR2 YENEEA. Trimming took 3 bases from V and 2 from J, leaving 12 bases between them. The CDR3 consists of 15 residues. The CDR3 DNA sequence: TGTGCCAGCAGCTTTGGGGCGGACCTCACAGATACGCAGTATTTT. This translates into CASSFGADLTDTQYF.

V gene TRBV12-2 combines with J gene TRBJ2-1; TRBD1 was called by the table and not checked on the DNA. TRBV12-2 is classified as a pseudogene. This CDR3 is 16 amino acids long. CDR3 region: CASRLVGDSTSNEQFF. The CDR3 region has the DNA TGTGCAAGTCGCTTAGTAGGGGACAGCACTAGTAATGAGCAGTTCTTC.

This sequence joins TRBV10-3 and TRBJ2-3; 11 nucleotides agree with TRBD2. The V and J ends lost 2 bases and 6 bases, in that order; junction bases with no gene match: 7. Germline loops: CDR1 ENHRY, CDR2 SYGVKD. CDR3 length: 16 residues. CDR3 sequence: CAISEALLAGVDTQYF. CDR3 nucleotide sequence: TGTGCCATCAGTGAGGCCCTACTAGCGGGAGTGGATACGCAGTATTTT.

DNA of the CDR3: TGCGCCAGCAGCCAAGCTCCGGGGAAAGAGACCCAGTACTTC. Protein product: CASSQAPGKETQYF. The genes are TRBV4-3 and TRBJ2-5; D perhaps matches TRBD2 (5 bases). The CDR3 spans 14 residues. In germline, CDR1 is LGHNA, CDR2 YSLEER. Trimming pared 1 base from V and 3 bases from J, leaving 9 bases between.

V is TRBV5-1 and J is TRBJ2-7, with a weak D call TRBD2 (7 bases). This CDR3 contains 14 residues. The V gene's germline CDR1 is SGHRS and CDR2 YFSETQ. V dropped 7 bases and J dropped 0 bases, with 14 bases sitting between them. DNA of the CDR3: TGCGCCAGCTCCTTGGGGGGGCCCTCCTACGAGCAGTACTTC. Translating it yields CASSLGGPSYEQYF.